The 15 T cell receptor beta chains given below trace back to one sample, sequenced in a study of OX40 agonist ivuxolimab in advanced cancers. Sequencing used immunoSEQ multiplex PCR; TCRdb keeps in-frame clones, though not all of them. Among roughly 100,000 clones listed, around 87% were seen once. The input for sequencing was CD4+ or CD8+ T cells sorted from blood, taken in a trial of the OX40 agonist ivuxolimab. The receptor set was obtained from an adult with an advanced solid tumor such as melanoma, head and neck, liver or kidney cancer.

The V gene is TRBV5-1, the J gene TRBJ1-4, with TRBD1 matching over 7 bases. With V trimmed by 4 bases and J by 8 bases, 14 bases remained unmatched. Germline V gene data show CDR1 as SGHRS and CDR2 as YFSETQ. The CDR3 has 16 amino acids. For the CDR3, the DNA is TGCGCCAGCAGCCCCCAGGGGGGCGGGGGTGAAGAAAAACTGTTTTTT. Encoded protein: CASSPQGGGGEEKLFF.

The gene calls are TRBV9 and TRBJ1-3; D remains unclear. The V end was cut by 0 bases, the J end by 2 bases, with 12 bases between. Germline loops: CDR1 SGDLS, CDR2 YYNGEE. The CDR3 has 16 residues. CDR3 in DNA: TGTGCCAGCAGCGTAGACCCTCGGGGAACTGGAAACACCATATATTTT. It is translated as CASSVDPRGTGNTIYF.

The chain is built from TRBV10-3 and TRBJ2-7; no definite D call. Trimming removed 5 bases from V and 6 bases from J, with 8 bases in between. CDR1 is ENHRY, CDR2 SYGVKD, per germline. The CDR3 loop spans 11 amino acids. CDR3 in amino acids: CAISTTPEQYF. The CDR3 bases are TGTGCCATCAGTACGACTCCCGAGCAGTACTTC.

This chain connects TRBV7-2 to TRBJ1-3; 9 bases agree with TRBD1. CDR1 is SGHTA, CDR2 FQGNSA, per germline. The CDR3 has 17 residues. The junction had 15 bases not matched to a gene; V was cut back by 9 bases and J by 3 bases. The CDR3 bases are TGTGCCAGTAACTTAGGCAGGACAGGGGTCGGTGGAAACACCATATATTTT. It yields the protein CASNLGRTGVGGNTIYF.

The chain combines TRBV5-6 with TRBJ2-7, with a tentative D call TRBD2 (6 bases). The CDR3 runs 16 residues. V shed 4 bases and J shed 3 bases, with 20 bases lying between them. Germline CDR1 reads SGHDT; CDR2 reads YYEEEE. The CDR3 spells CASSPPGGGTYYEQYF. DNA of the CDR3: TGTGCCAGCAGCCCGCCAGGTGGGGGGACTTACTACGAGCAGTACTTC.

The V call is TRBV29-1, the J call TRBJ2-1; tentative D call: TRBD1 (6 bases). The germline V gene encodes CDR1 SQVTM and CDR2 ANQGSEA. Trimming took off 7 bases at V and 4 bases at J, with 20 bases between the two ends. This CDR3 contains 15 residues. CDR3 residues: CSALSRGTTYNEQFF. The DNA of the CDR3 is TGCAGCGCCCTTTCTAGGGGGACAACTTACAATGAGCAGTTCTTC.

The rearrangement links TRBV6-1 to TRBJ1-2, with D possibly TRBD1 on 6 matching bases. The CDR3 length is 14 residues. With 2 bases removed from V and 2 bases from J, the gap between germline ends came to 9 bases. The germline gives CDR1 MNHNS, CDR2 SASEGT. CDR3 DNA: TGTGCCAGCAGTGAAAGTACAGGGAACTATGGCTACACCTTC. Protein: CASSESTGNYGYTF.

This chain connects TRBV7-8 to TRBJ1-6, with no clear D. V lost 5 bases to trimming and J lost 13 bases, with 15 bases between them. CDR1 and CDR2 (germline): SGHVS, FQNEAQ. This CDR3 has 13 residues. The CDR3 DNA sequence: TGTGCCAGCAGCCCGAGCACGGTCGGGCCCCTCCACTTT. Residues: CASSPSTVGPLHF.

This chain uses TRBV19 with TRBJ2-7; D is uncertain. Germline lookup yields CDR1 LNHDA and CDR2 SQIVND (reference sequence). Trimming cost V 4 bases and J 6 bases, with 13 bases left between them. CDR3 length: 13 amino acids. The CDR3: CASSTTSRGEQYF. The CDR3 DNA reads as TGTGCCAGTAGTACAACCTCCCGTGGCGAGCAGTACTTC.

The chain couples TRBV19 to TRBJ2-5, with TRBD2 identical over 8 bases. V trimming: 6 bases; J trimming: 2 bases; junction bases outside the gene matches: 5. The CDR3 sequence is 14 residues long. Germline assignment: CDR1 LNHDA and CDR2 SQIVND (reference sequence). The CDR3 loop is CASRVAGFQETQYF. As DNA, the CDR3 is TGTGCCAGTAGGGTAGCGGGGTTTCAAGAGACCCAGTACTTC.

For the CDR3, the DNA is TGCGCCAGCAGCCAAGAAGAGGACAGGAGGTACGAGCAGTACTTC. Protein: CASSQEEDRRYEQYF. This chain connects TRBV4-3 to TRBJ2-7; 7 bases line up with TRBD1. After removal of 0 bases from V and 4 bases from J, the junction contained 6 bases not matched to a gene. This CDR3 contains 15 residues. Germline V CDR1 and CDR2: LGHNA, YSLEER.

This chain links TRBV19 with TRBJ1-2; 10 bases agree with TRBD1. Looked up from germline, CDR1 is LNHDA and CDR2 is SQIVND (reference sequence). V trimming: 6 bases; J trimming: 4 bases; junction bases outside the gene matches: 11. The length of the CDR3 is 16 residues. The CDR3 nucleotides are TGTGCCAGTAGCACCGGGACAGGGGTAAGAGGCTATGGCTACACCTTC. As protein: CASSTGTGVRGYGYTF.

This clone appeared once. This CDR3 is CASSMSSATNEKLFF. CDR3 nucleotide sequence: TGTGCCAGTAGTATGAGCTCCGCAACTAATGAAAAACTGTTTTTT. V and J are TRBV19 and TRBJ1-4; D is ambiguous. The CDR3 is 15 residues long. The ends were cut back, 3 bases at V and 0 bases at J, with 8 bases in the middle. From germline, CDR1 is LNHDA and CDR2 SQIVND (reference sequence).

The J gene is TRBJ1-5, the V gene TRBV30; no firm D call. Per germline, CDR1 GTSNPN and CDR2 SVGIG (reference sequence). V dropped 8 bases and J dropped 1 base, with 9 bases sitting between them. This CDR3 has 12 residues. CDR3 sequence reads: CAGGGSNQPQHF. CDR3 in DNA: TGTGCCGGAGGTGGGAGCAATCAGCCCCAGCATTTT.

This CDR3 is CASSIAARLNTGELFF. The CDR3 nucleotides are TGTGCCAGTAGTATCGCGGCGCGGTTAAACACCGGGGAGCTGTTTTTT. The V gene is TRBV19, the J gene TRBJ2-2; D unresolved. The germline V gene encodes CDR1 LNHDA and CDR2 SQIVND (reference sequence). The CDR3 length is 16 residues. V gave up 3 bases and J gave up 2 bases, with 13 bases separating them.